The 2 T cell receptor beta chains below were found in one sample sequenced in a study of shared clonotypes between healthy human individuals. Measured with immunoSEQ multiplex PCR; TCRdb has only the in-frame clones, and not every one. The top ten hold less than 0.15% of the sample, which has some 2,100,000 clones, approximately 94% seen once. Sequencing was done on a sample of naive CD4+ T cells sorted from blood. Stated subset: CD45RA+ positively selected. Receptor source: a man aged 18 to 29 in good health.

CDR3 sequence: CASSLGVTLEAFF. CDR3 nucleotide sequence: TGTGCCAGCAGCCTAGGGGTGACCCTTGAAGCTTTCTTT. This sequence joins TRBV11-2 and TRBJ1-1, with D perhaps TRBD1 (5 bases). Per germline, CDR1 SGHAT and CDR2 FQNNGV. Deletions cut 5 bases from V and 7 bases from J, with 14 bases between. This CDR3 is 13 amino acids long.

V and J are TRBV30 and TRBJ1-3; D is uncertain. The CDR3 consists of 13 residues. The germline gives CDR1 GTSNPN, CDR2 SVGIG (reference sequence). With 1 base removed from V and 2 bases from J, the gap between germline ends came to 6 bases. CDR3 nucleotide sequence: TGTGCCTGGAGTGAGGCTGCTGGAAACACCATATATTTT. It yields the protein CAWSEAAGNTIYF.